These 11 T cell receptor beta chains came from one sample sequenced in a study of radiotherapy plus CTLA-4 blockade in lung cancer. Profiled with immunoSEQ multiplex PCR; TCRdb holds only in-frame clones, not every one. The profile shows some 110,000 clones, about four fifths of them singletons. Specimen: peripheral blood, collected from a patient treated with radiotherapy plus ipilimumab. The receptors were gathered from a human donor with non-small cell lung cancer who had a partial response to radiotherapy plus ipilimumab.

This chain links TRBV5-1 with TRBJ2-1; 8 nucleotides align to TRBD1. Germline assignment: CDR1 SGHRS and CDR2 YFSETQ. The CDR3 covers 15 residues. The ends lost 2 bases at V and 1 base at J; junction bases unmatched: 2. CDR3 bases: TGCGCCAGCAGCTTACAGGGGGGATCCTACAATGAGCAGTTCTTC. It encodes CASSLQGGSYNEQFF.

V is TRBV5-4 and J is TRBJ2-3, with TRBD2 matching over 9 bases. V lost 0 bases, J lost 4 bases, and 6 bases stayed unmatched. This CDR3 contains 16 residues. Germline lookup yields CDR1 SGHNT and CDR2 YYREEE (reference sequence). CDR3 coding DNA: TGTGCCAGCAGCTTGGCCGCGGGAGGGGAGTCAGATACGCAGTATTTT. Translated: CASSLAAGGESDTQYF.

The chain carries TRBV5-4 and TRBJ2-2; D perhaps matches TRBD1 (5 bases). Germline CDR1 is SGHNT and CDR2 is YYREEE (reference sequence). Trimming cost V 3 bases and J 5 bases, with 8 bases left between them. This CDR3 has 13 residues. CDR3 sequence (DNA): TGTGCCAGCAGCTACGACAGAACCGGGGAGCTGTTTTTT. Protein sequence: CASSYDRTGELFF.

This clone was picked up one time. The chain couples TRBV27 to TRBJ1-2, with 7 positions matching TRBD1. Unmatched junction bases numbered 11, after V lost 6 bases and J lost 4 bases. Germline values: CDR1 MNHEY, CDR2 SMNVEV (reference sequence). The CDR3 totals 15 residues. CDR3 coding DNA: TGTGCCAGCAGGACCACAGGGGACCTTTTCTATGGCTACACCTTC. Residues: CASRTTGDLFYGYTF.

This clone has a single count. This chain joins TRBV9 and TRBJ1-1, with D unclear. Trimming removed 0 bases at V and 7 bases at J, with 16 bases between. The CDR3 extends over 15 amino acids. Per the germline V gene, CDR1 is SGDLS and CDR2 is YYNGEE. CDR3 DNA: TGTGCCAGCAGCGTAGTCGTCGGTCCGGGGAATGAAGCTTTCTTT. Its translation: CASSVVVGPGNEAFF.

This chain connects TRBV6-6 to TRBJ1-1, with TRBD1 identical over 8 bases. The CDR3 consists of 14 residues. With V trimmed by 6 bases and J by 1 base, 4 bases remained unmatched. Germline values: CDR1 MNHNY, CDR2 SVGAGI (reference sequence). The CDR3 here is CASSPDRGNTEAFF. CDR3 nucleotide sequence: TGTGCCAGCAGCCCCGACAGGGGGAACACTGAAGCTTTCTTT.

This clone was picked up one time. J is TRBJ1-1 and V is TRBV4-1, with 7 bases fitting TRBD1. Germline V lookup: CDR1 MGHRA, CDR2 YSYEKL. Trimming took 5 bases from V and 5 from J; bases not matched to a gene: 8. There are 14 residues in the CDR3. Here the CDR3 DNA reads TGCGCCAGCAGCTCCCCGACAGGGAGGACTGAAGCTTTCTTT. Its protein product is CASSSPTGRTEAFF.

The table lists this clone with a few counts. The chain combines TRBV5-1 with TRBJ2-1, with TRBD2 matching over 14 bases. The CDR3 sequence is 14 residues long. CDR1 SGHRS and CDR2 YFSETQ come from the germline V gene. The V segment lost 3 bases and the J segment 11 bases; nucleotides outside the gene matches: 4. The CDR3 nucleotides read TGCGCCAGCAGCTCGGGACTAGCGGGAGTTCAGCAGTTCTTC. Translating it yields CASSSGLAGVQQFF.

This clone was seen only a few times. V gene TRBV5-5 combines with J gene TRBJ1-4; unclear D gene. CDR3 length: 15 amino acids. CDR1 and CDR2 (germline): SGHKS, YYEKEE (reference sequence). The V gene lost 3 bases and the J gene lost 2 bases, with 11 bases spanning the gap. CDR3 bases: TGTGCCAGCAGCTCGCGGCCAGTGACTAATGAAAAACTGTTTTTT. This encodes CASSSRPVTNEKLFF.

This clone turned up a few times. As DNA, the CDR3 is TGTGCCAGCAGCCGCGTACCGGACAGCCACGAGCAGTACGTC. Encoded protein: CASSRVPDSHEQYV. This chain links TRBV7-6 with TRBJ2-7; TRBD1 is a possible D gene (6 bases). V was pared by 5 bases and J by 5 bases, with 16 bases between. The CDR3 length is 14 residues. The germline V gene has CDR1 SGHVS and CDR2 FNYEAQ.

This clone was seen more than once but under ten times. This rearrangement joins TRBV10-2 to TRBJ2-3; D is undetermined. Trimming removed 6 bases from V and 9 bases from J, with 13 bases in between. Germline-derived CDR1 and CDR2 are WSHSY and SAAADI. The CDR3 is made up of 12 amino acids. CDR3 DNA sequence: TGCGCCAGCAGGCACAGCTCCTGGACGCAGTATTTT. This codes for CASRHSSWTQYF.